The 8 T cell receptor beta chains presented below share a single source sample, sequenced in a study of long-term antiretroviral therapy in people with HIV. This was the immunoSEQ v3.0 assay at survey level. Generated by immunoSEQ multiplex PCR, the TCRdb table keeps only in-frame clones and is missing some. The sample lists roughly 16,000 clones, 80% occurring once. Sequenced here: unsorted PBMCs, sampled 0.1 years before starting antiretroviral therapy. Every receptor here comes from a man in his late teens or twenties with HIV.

The CDR3 region is CASSAAENTEAFF. The CDR3 DNA reads TGTGCCAGCAGTGCCGCAGAAAACACTGAAGCTTTCTTT. The chain has TRBV6-1 and TRBJ1-1; D remains ambiguous. V was cut by 4 bases and J by 2 bases, with 8 bases left in between. This CDR3 has 13 amino acids. From germline, CDR1 is MNHNS and CDR2 SASEGT.

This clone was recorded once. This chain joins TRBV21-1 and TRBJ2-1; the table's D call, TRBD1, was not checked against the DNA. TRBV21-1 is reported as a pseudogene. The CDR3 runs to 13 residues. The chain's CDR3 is CASRRTGANEQFF. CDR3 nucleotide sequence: TGTGCCAGCAGGAGGACAGGGGCTAATGAGCAGTTCTTC.

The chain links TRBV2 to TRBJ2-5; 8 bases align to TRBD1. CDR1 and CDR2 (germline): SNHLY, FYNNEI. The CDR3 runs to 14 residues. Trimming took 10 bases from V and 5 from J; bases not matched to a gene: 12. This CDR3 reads CATILPGGAETQYF. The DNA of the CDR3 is TGTGCCACCATCTTGCCAGGGGGCGCGGAGACCCAGTACTTC. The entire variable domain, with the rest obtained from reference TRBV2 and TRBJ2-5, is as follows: EPEVTQTPSHQVTQMGQEVILRCVPISNHLYFYWYRQILGQKVEFLVSFYNNEISEKSEIFDDQFSVERPDGSNFTLKIRSTKLEDSAMYFCATILPGGAETQYFGPGTRLLVL.

The CDR3 nucleotides read TGTGCCAGCGGGACAGGACCTCTGGGGGCCAACGTCCTGACTTTC. Residues: CASGTGPLGANVLTF. The chain recombines TRBV19 with TRBJ2-6; 8 bases line up with TRBD1. V trimming: 9 bases; J trimming: 4 bases; junction bases outside the gene matches: 8. Germline assignment: CDR1 LNHDA and CDR2 SQIVND (reference sequence). The CDR3 covers 15 residues.

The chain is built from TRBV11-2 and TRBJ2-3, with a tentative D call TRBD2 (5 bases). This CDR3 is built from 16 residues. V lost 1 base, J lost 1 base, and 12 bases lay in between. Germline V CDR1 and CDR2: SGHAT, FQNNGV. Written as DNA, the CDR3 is TGTGCCAGCAGCTTAGGGGCCCGGACTGGCACAGATACGCAGTATTTT. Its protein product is CASSLGARTGTDTQYF.

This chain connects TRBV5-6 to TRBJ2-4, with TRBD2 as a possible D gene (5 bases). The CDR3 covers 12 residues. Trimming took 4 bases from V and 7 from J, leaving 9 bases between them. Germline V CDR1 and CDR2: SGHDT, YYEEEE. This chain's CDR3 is CASSPGLNIQYF. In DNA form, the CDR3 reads TGTGCCAGCAGCCCCGGACTGAACATTCAGTACTTC.

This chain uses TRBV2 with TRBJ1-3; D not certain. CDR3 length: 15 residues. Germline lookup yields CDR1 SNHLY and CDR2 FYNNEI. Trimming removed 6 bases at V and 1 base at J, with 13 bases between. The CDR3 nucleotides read TGTGCCAGCAGCCCCTTAGGGATTTCTGGAAACACCATATATTTT. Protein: CASSPLGISGNTIYF.

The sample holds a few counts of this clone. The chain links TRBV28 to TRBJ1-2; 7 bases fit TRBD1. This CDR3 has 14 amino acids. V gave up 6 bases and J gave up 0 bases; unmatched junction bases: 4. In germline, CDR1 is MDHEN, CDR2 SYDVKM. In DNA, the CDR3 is TGTGCCAGCAGGCCAGGGGGAACTAACTATGGCTACACCTTC. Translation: CASRPGGTNYGYTF.